This TCR beta chain was documented in a study of OX40 agonist ivuxolimab in advanced cancers. CDR1 and CDR2 (germline): SGHRS, YFSETQ. Trimming took off 1 base at V and 6 bases at J, with 14 bases between the two ends. The CDR3 runs to 16 residues. Using immunoSEQ multiplex PCR, the repertoire was profiled, and TCRdb retains in-frame clones only, with some absent. The sample carries 15,000 to 20,000 clones, 75% to 90% recorded once. This clone has just one count. Its antigen is not identified. General study results and limits: Some patients who did not respond also had low normalized T-cell clonal expansion. The study observed clonal expansion of CD4+ and CD8+ blood T cells by week 6 at 0.1 to 3.0 mg/kg. No antigen was identified for the clonally expanded peripheral T cells.

The chain is built from TRBV5-1 and TRBJ1-6; D is ambiguous. The source is an adult with an advanced solid tumor such as melanoma, head and neck, liver or kidney cancer. The source material was CD4+ or CD8+ T cells sorted from blood, sampled in a trial of the OX40 agonist ivuxolimab. The CDR3 nucleotides are TGCGCCAGCAGCTTGAGCGGGATAGTACTTAATTCACCCCTCCACTTT. It is translated as CASSLSGIVLNSPLHF.